The TCR beta chain described here comes from a study of cytomegalovirus exposure and HLA in healthy donors (dated by TCRdb to about 2017). For context, the study as a whole: In an earlier analysis of under 600 of the donors, 250 to 350 Gb of sequence data and 120 million or so unique TCR beta sequences from 180 million or so T cells were reported. Across 398 genotyped donors of the cohort, an average of about 240,000 unique TCR beta nucleotide sequences per donor were sequenced, and 15% to 20% of those sequences were non-productive. Donor age, sex, ethnicity and CMV serostatus were collected together with the repertoire data. The number of donors typed differed by locus, with roughly 620-630 for A, B, C, DRB1 and DQB1, roughly 520 for DQA1, over 600 for DPA1, and approximately 470 for DPB1. The study used immunosequencing to profile the T cell repertoires of about 670 subjects and linked those repertoires to cytomegalovirus serostatus. Genome-wide SNP genotypes for about three fifths of the roughly 670 donors were used in a later genetic analysis, which treated that subset as a discovery cohort. Along with the approximately 650-subject first cohort, a separate validation cohort of 120 different subjects was used. The study aimed to test whether signatures of past pathogen exposure could be identified by cataloging public T cell receptors. Approximately 300 gigabases of sequencing data and tens of millions of unique TCR sequences were included in an early release covering about 620 HLA-typed donors. Every repertoire in the discovery cohort had been generated on one and the same sequencing platform. Both class I and class II loci were covered by HLA typing, at four-digit resolution. The later analysis used no new phenotypic data to find candidate immune exposures, relying instead on TCR beta sequences and their occurrence across donors. High-throughput TCR immunosequencing, statistical association of individual TCRs with disease status, and machine learning were combined to predict cytomegalovirus infection status. Among the roughly 380 genotyped donors, under 90% belonged to the genetic ancestry cluster associated with self-reported Caucasian donors. Several DR-DQ haplotypes were treated as single units for association and clustering because of strong linkage in the cohort. A later analysis re-examined previously published TCR beta repertoires from about 700 donors and added high-resolution HLA genotyping to investigate patterns of TCR occurrence. To decide whether each TCR beta V gene segment behaved as functional or pseudogenic, an earlier analysis of some 600 of the donors relied on high-throughput TCR beta sequencing. Study-wide findings and limitations: A cluster of highly shared sequence variants was judged likely to be a technical artifact of the sequencing pipeline. A later analysis reported that several top co-occurrence clusters appeared linked to parvovirus B19, influenza, CMV and Epstein-Barr virus. Some IMGT-functional V segments, including TRBV6-2 and TRBV6-3, could not be told apart with the 87-base-pair reads, so those segments were excluded. A later genetic analysis associated a missense DCLRE1C variant with V-gene and J-gene trimming of TCR beta chains, and an independent cohort replicated the association. Broadly in line with IMGT annotations, most TCR beta V segments showed up in productive rearrangements about 87% or about 30% of the time in an earlier analysis of several hundred of the donors. The study gave a list of about 150 TCR beta chains associated with cytomegalovirus. A later analysis found that most CMV-associated TCR beta chains appeared HLA-restricted, with HLA associations seemingly driven largely by CMV exposure. Because some donors lacked HLA typing at each locus, the association tests relied only on the typed subset. The presence/absence analyses assumed that sequencing depth was roughly uniform across donors, and that assumption may not be true. In vitro tests confirmed that a few of the cytomegalovirus-associated TCR beta chains recognize cytomegalovirus antigens. In a later analysis, the rate of TCR association differed among HLA loci, with DRB1 alleles having the most associated TCRs and HLA-C alleles having the fewest. The authors suggested that the approach could potentially be generalized to other disease states and immunological phenotypes. In a later analysis, HLA-associated TCR beta chains were found to be more clonally expanded and to have lower generation probabilities than equally common non-associated chains. The earlier analysis of almost 600 of the donors excluded approximately 15 rarely observed V segments, including chromosome 9 orphons, because counts were too low. A later analysis associated some 17,000 TCR beta sequences with specific HLA alleles at a false discovery rate of 0.05. When HLA alleles, especially DR and DQ, strongly co-occurred, attributing TCR associations to individual alleles was difficult. A further reported finding was that TCR beta sequences accurately predicted the HLA-A and HLA-B alleles for most subjects in the first cohort. CMV serostatus was the only immune exposure information available for the cohort. In this cohort, only TCR beta chains were sequenced, and detectable features were limited by the absence of alpha or paired-chain data. According to a later genetic analysis, donors in an Asian-associated ancestry cluster had fewer N-insertions in productive TCRs than the roughly 660-donor mean. Cytomegalovirus status was reported to be diagnosed by the classifier with high specificity and sensitivity in both the original and validation cohorts. Across donors, most TCR sequences were observed very rarely, whereas some public TCRs were present in many individuals. Correlated functional status among segregating V segments might be attributable to linkage disequilibrium, but an unknown experimental factor could not be ruled out.

As for this clone: This clone's antigen is unknown. Base qualities are missing; no much larger clone stands one base away.

In total, over 600 healthy bone marrow donors made up the cohort. Cohort members were all nominally healthy when sampled, although unrecorded immune exposures were likely present. The donor was CMV seropositive and was included in the group of around 300 seropositive cohort members. Each donor provided a peripheral blood sample, and peripheral blood mononuclear cells were used for TCR beta sequencing. Genomic DNA was extracted from the blood cell samples with the Qiagen DNeasy Blood Extraction Kit. The library came from the immunoSEQ multiplex PCR assay. The multiplex PCR relied on a mix of 60 forward primers for TCR Vbeta segments and 13 reverse primers for TCR Jbeta segments. The CDR3 region of rearranged TCR beta genes was amplified from genomic DNA with a multiplex PCR assay. Amplified TCR beta libraries were sequenced as 87-base-pair reads on the Illumina HiSeq System. In the original analysis: A later analysis tallied approximately 87 million unique TCR beta chains across the 600 to 700 repertoires, and roughly 11 million of those chains were shared by two or more donors. Raw reads were error-corrected and collapsed into unique sequences with a nearest-neighbor algorithm that merged closely related sequences to remove PCR and sequencing errors. To assign V, D and J gene segments, CDR3 sequences were aligned to IMGT reference sequences. For a sequence to be retained, a match of at least six nucleotides was required to both a V gene segment and a J gene segment. Rearrangements were called productive when the CDR3 lacked stop codons and stayed in frame with V and J; all others were non-productive. Following IMGT convention, CDR3 was defined as the stretch from the second conserved V-encoded cysteine up to the conserved J-encoded phenylalanine. In an earlier analysis of approximately 590 of the donors, sequences lacking an unambiguous match to a single V gene segment were excluded. In an earlier analysis of some 590 of the donors, V segments were called functional above 56.7% productive rearrangements and were called segregating when the between-donor standard deviation exceeded 5%. To diagnose cytomegalovirus status from the catalog of TCR beta chain sequences, a statistical classification framework was built. In a later analysis, V and J genes were assigned by comparing TCR nucleotide sequences against IMGT/GENE-DB human TR gene sequences. Using the TCRdist pipeline, a later analysis assigned CDR3 sequences along with most-parsimonious VDJ recombination scenarios. In a later analysis, every TCR beta chain was defined by the combination of its CDR3 amino acid sequence and its V-gene family, and reads without a unique V-gene family were dropped. To address suspected cross-contamination and a sequencing artifact, a later analysis removed approximately 590 highly shared, low-generation-probability nucleotide sequences. In a later analysis, a clonal expansion index was calculated for each public chain from normalized within-repertoire ranks of inferred template counts. Generation probabilities in a later analysis came from a VDJ recombination model fitted to out-of-frame rearrangements, and those results were checked against IGoR. In a later analysis, hypergeometric tests were used to score TCR-TCR, TCR-HLA and TCR-CMV co-occurrence, with a repertoire-size bias correction applied to TCR pairs. False discovery rates were estimated in a later analysis by permuting HLA or CMV assignments 20 times. A later analysis grouped co-occurring TCRs with DBSCAN, adding TCRdist sequence similarity when clustering within HLA-allele-positive subsets. Repertoires with fewer than 30,000 or more than 120,000 public chains, plus five repertoires with anomalous nucleotide sharing, were excluded from co-occurrence clustering. TCRdb carries this immuneACCESS record with in-frame sequences only. Its versions omit some clonotypes, under half of them owing to an unresolved V gene in the studies checked, with the rest unexplained. Clone size and the V and J calls come from that table; the DNA yielded D and trimming. This sample gives 160,000 or so clones in total; roughly 85% of them show up just once. Together, the top ten hold around 9.1% of the sample.

Measured from the cysteine to the phenylalanine, the CDR3 is 14 residues long. The read is trimmed to its CDR3 DNA, 42 bases read in frame from base 1. Trimming removed 3 bases from V and 3 bases from J, leaving 11 bases between the germline ends. CDR1 is given as KGHSH and CDR2 as LQKENI, both from the germline V gene. Recombination connected TRBV18 to TRBJ1-1; TRBD1 is perhaps the D gene, given 5 matching bases. The sequencing input was PBMCs. This clonotype was obtained from a male donor in good health and CMV-seropositive. The DNA reads as follows: TGTGCCAGCTCACCTATCCCCAGGGACACTGAAGCTTTCTTT. Translated, this gives CASSPIPRDTEAFF.